A single sample is the source of the 22 T cell receptor beta chains below, sequenced in a study of post-analysis software for immune sequencing data. Notes on the study in general: Five TRBV segments (TRBV5-6, TRBV5-1 and TRBV20-1 among them) occurred more frequently in patients than in controls.

Every TCR beta cDNA library bore unique molecular identifiers. TCRdb reanalysed the PCR reads using MiXCR and keeps one entry per CDR3 protein. The sample includes hundreds of thousands of distinct CDR3 sequences, roughly 50% of them seen just once. Their antigen targets remain unknown. What was sequenced was blood. The receptor source for this set is a girl aged 10-17 years with multiple sclerosis.

The chain joins TRBV7-4 to TRBJ1-2; 8 bases map to TRBD1. CDR3 length: 18 residues. CDR1 SGHVT and CDR2 SQSDAQ come from the germline V gene. The junction had 20 bases not matched to a gene; V was cut back by 6 bases and J by 5 bases. The CDR3 nucleotides are TGTGCCAGCAGTCTAGGACGAAGGGACAGGCCGACTCATTATGGCTACACCTTC. This translates into CASSLGRRDRPTHYGYTF.

A few counts support this clonotype. The CDR3 DNA reads as TGTGCCAGCAGAGCCGGGACTAGACACTACGAGCAGTACTTC. Translating gives CASRAGTRHYEQYF. The chain recombines TRBV12-3 or TRBV12-4 with TRBJ2-7; 8 bases map to TRBD2. CDR3 length: 14 amino acids. The V and J ends lost 6 bases and 3 bases, in that order; junction bases with no gene match: 7.

The V and J genes are TRBV20-1 and TRBJ2-5; TRBD2 aligns across 8 bases. CDR3 size: 16 residues. The germline gives CDR1 DFQATT, CDR2 SNEGSKA (reference sequence). Germline trimming cut 2 bases from V and 2 bases from J; bases unmatched to any gene: 10. CDR3 amino acids: CSARMRRGAFQETQYF. The CDR3 DNA reads TGCAGTGCTAGAATGAGGCGGGGGGCATTTCAAGAGACCCAGTACTTC.

The DNA for the CDR3 is TGCAGTGCGAATCGCGGGGGCCTGCCCCAGTACTTC. It encodes CSANRGGLPQYF. This chain joins TRBV20-1 and TRBJ2-7; D is possibly TRBD2 (7 bases). Germline CDR1 and CDR2: DFQATT and SNEGSKA (reference sequence). Deletions cut 6 bases from V and 10 bases from J, with 19 bases between. CDR3 size: 12 residues.

This clonotype was seen a handful of times. This chain links TRBV14 with TRBJ2-5; D assignment may be TRBD1 or TRBD2 (5 bases each). This CDR3 spans 12 amino acids. Germline CDR1 SGHDN, CDR2 FVKESK. V dropped 3 bases and J dropped 11 bases, with 13 bases sitting between them. CDR3 in amino acids: CASSQAGWEQYF. The CDR3 DNA reads as TGTGCCAGCAGCCAGGCAGGGTGGGAGCAGTACTTC.

The V call is TRBV5-1, the J call TRBJ2-1, with 8 bases fitting TRBD2. The CDR3 consists of 16 residues. The V gene end was trimmed by 0 bases and the J gene end by 5 bases; junction bases not matched to a gene: 7. Germline assignment: CDR1 SGHRS and CDR2 YFSETQ. The CDR3 DNA reads TGCGCCAGCAGCTTGGCGGGTAGCGGGACCCACAATGAGCAGTTCTTC. Encoded protein: CASSLAGSGTHNEQFF.

This clonotype has only one observation. The chain is built from TRBV4-2 and TRBJ2-1; D ambiguous. This CDR3 is built from 15 residues. Between the trimmed V and J ends, which lost 3 bases and 9 bases, there was a span of 18 bases. Per germline, CDR1 LGHNA and CDR2 YNFKEQ. CDR3 in amino acids: CASSQAGPDLSEQFF. As DNA, the CDR3 is TGTGCCAGCAGCCAGGCCGGGCCCGACTTGAGTGAGCAGTTCTTC.

The CDR3 loop reads CSVEDRKGNGYTF. In DNA form, the CDR3 reads TGCAGCGTTGAAGATAGGAAGGGCAACGGCTACACCTTC. V gene TRBV29-1 combines with J gene TRBJ1-2; no clear D gene. Trimming left V 0 bases short and J 8 bases short, with 13 bases between. This CDR3 contains 13 residues. The germline V gene encodes CDR1 SQVTM and CDR2 ANQGSEA.

This clonotype turned up a few times. The chain combines TRBV6-6 with TRBJ2-4; 7 bases are shared with TRBD2. CDR1 and CDR2 from the germline V gene are MNHNY and SVGAGI (reference sequence). The CDR3 has 16 amino acids. V lost 0 bases to trimming and J lost 2 bases; unmatched junction nucleotides: 4. The CDR3 is CASSYSGEGTKNIQYF. The CDR3 DNA follows: TGTGCCAGCAGTTACTCGGGGGAGGGCACCAAAAACATTCAGTACTTC.

The CDR3 loop is CASSPSGRALDEQYF. Written as DNA, the CDR3 is TGTGCCAGCAGCCCTAGCGGGAGGGCCCTCGACGAGCAGTACTTC. The chain recombines TRBV7-6 with TRBJ2-7; 12 bases match TRBD2. The germline V gene has CDR1 SGHVS and CDR2 FNYEAQ. The CDR3 loop spans 15 amino acids. With 5 bases clipped from V and 5 bases from J, the junction kept 7 bases outside the gene matches.

The CDR3 is CSARDYNKASSYNSPLHF. CDR3 in DNA: TGCAGTGCTAGAGATTATAATAAGGCCAGCTCCTATAATTCACCCCTCCACTTT. The genes are TRBV20-1 and TRBJ1-6; D unclear. In germline, CDR1 is DFQATT, CDR2 SNEGSKA (reference sequence). The CDR3 spans 18 residues. Trimming pared 0 bases from V and 0 bases from J, leaving 15 bases between.

The chain links TRBV12-3 or TRBV12-4 to TRBJ2-1; 8 bases agree with TRBD2. The CDR3 contains 14 residues. With V trimmed by 6 bases and J by 6 bases, 7 bases remained unmatched. CDR3 protein: CASSPGGLGNEQFF. The CDR3 DNA sequence: TGTGCCAGCAGCCCGGGGGGGTTGGGCAATGAGCAGTTCTTC.

The chain couples TRBV20-1 to TRBJ2-4, with D perhaps matching TRBD1 or TRBD2 (5 bases each). The germline V gene encodes CDR1 DFQATT and CDR2 SNEGSKA (reference sequence). The CDR3 is 14 amino acids. V dropped 3 bases and J dropped 2 bases, with 11 bases sitting between them. The CDR3 here is CSASFRGPKNIQYF. The DNA for the CDR3 is TGCAGTGCTAGTTTTCGGGGACCCAAAAACATTCAGTACTTC.

The CDR3 protein is CSAVRASGSPIDTQYF. As DNA, the CDR3 is TGCAGTGCTGTCCGGGCCAGCGGGAGTCCCATAGATACGCAGTATTTT. The chain recombines TRBV20-1 with TRBJ2-3; 8 nucleotides align to TRBD2. The ends lost 5 bases at V and 5 bases at J; junction bases unmatched: 15. The CDR3 consists of 16 residues. The germline CDR1 and CDR2 sequences are DFQATT and SNEGSKA (reference sequence).

This clonotype was detected only a few times. The genes are TRBV29-1 and TRBJ1-2; the D gene is possibly TRBD1 (5 bases). This CDR3 is 15 amino acids long. With 6 bases removed from V and 5 bases from J, the gap between germline ends came to 22 bases. Germline CDR1 and CDR2: SQVTM and ANQGSEA. DNA for the CDR3: TGCAGCGTCCAGATACAGGCGGTGGTAGATTATGGCTACACCTTC. Protein product: CSVQIQAVVDYGYTF.

This chain uses TRBV5-1 with TRBJ2-6; D unclear. This CDR3 has 16 amino acids. Trimming stripped 3 bases from V and 4 bases from J, with 14 bases between. CDR1 and CDR2 from the germline V gene are SGHRS and YFSETQ. This CDR3 is CASSWEMFTGANVLTF. CDR3 bases: TGCGCCAGCAGCTGGGAAATGTTCACAGGGGCCAACGTCCTGACTTTC.

This clonotype was counted a single time. CDR3 amino acids: CASGGRQGDSYEQYF. The CDR3 DNA follows: TGCGCCAGCGGTGGGCGACAGGGGGACTCCTACGAGCAGTACTTC. The chain carries TRBV10-2 and TRBJ2-7; 9 nucleotides align to TRBD1. There are 15 residues in the CDR3. V shed 8 bases, J shed 0 bases, and the junction held 8 bases outside the gene matches. Germline CDR1 and CDR2: WSHSY and SAAADI.

The V and J genes are TRBV5-1 and TRBJ1-1; D remains unclear. V gave up 3 bases and J gave up 11 bases, with 11 bases separating them. The CDR3 is 11 amino acids. Germline values: CDR1 SGHRS, CDR2 YFSETQ. The CDR3 DNA is TGCGCCAGCAGCTACGACTCTGTGGCTTTCTTT. Amino acid sequence: CASSYDSVAFF.

This clonotype came up a few times. The genes are TRBV6-6 and TRBJ2-7; D is possibly TRBD1 or TRBD2 (5 bases each). Germline CDR1 is MNHNY and CDR2 is SVGAGI (reference sequence). Trimming removed 0 bases from V and 5 bases from J, with 11 bases in between. This CDR3 spans 14 amino acids. The CDR3 nucleotides are TGTGCCAGCAGTTACTCGCCAGGGACCGACGAGCAGTACTTC. It codes for CASSYSPGTDEQYF.

Here the CDR3 reads CASSYSSRKLVGSPLHF. The CDR3 DNA sequence: TGTGCCAGCAGTTACTCATCAAGGAAATTAGTTGGGTCACCCCTCCACTTT. The rearrangement joins TRBV6-5 to TRBJ1-6; D is unresolved. Deletions cut 0 bases from V and 10 bases from J, with 19 bases between. The CDR3 loop spans 17 amino acids. Looked up from germline, CDR1 is MNHEY and CDR2 is SVGAGI.

The chain is built from TRBV6-4 and TRBJ2-2; D not certain. The CDR3 has 14 amino acids. V lost 6 bases, J lost 7 bases, and 15 bases lay in between. Per germline, CDR1 MRHNA and CDR2 SNTAGT. In DNA, the CDR3 is TGTGCCAGCAGCCCGAGACCCTCCGGCGGGGAGCTGTTTTTT. Its translation is CASSPRPSGGELFF.

The V and J genes are TRBV20-1 and TRBJ2-5, with D perhaps given as TRBD1 or TRBD2 (5 bases each). CDR1 is DFQATT, CDR2 SNEGSKA, per germline (reference sequence). This CDR3 has 14 amino acids. V shed 6 bases and J shed 1 base, with 15 bases lying between them. CDR3 sequence (DNA): TGCAGTGCCAACTCGGGACGGTTCCAAGAGACCCAGTACTTC. Translation gives CSANSGRFQETQYF.